This section outlines one T cell receptor beta chain sequence together with its context. Trimming shortened V by 2 bases and J by 0 bases, and 11 bases separated the two germline ends. Germline CDR1 reads MDHEN; CDR2 reads SYDVKM. There are 16 residues in the CDR3. This specimen comes from a study of blood T cell repertoires in COVID-19. The table came from immunoSEQ multiplex PCR; TCRdb's copy has only in-frame clones and leaves some out. This sample has 110,000 to 150,000 clones, with under 85% found just once. V usage is TRBV28 and J usage is TRBJ2-1, with D perhaps matching TRBD2 (6 bases). The sequence was collected from a man aged 50-59 years with active or convalescent COVID-19. Sequenced: peripheral blood. As DNA, the CDR3 is TGTGCCAGCAGTTTAAGCCCAGCGGGCTCCTACAATGAGCAGTTCTTC. This translates into CASSLSPAGSYNEQFF.